This T cell receptor (beta chain) was recovered during a study of T cell changes during pregnancy in multiple sclerosis. The junction had 13 bases not matched to a gene; V was cut back by 5 bases and J by 9 bases. Germline V gene sequence: CDR1 SEHNR, CDR2 FQNEAQ (reference sequence). This CDR3 spans 15 amino acids. Data came from immunoSEQ multiplex PCR; TCRdb stores just in-frame clones and leaves some out. Of about 55,000 clones in the sample, around 90% are singletons; the top ten hold 0.55% to 0.65%. The J gene is TRBJ2-3, the V gene TRBV7-9, with 8 bases that match TRBD2. This specimen consisted of CD4+ T cells from peripheral blood mononuclear cells, obtained in the first trimester of pregnancy. The receptor comes from a female donor with multiple sclerosis, enrolled in a pregnancy study. CDR3 nucleotide sequence: TGTGCCAGCAGCCTCGGTTCTAGCGGGCCGGGGACGCAGTATTTT. Residues: CASSLGSSGPGTQYF. The full variable domain, with the rest looked up from reference TRBV7-9 and TRBJ2-3, is DTGVSQNPRHKITKRGQNVTFRCDPISEHNRLYWYRQTLGQGPEFLTYFQNEAQLEKSRLLSDRFSAERPKGSFSTLEIQRTEQGDSAMYLCASSLGSSGPGTQYFGPGTRLTVL.